This T cell receptor (beta chain) is drawn from a study of CD8 T cells in ankylosing spondylitis. General study findings and limits: Apparently characteristic of ankylosing spondylitis blood was a TCR beta motif (about 8 highly homologous variants). Matched ankylosing spondylitis synovial fluid reportedly contained a significantly enriched population of disease-linked clones.

This clonotype was counted a few times. Its specificity is unknown. Generation of TCR beta libraries employed quantitative 5'-RACE incorporating molecular barcodes. From the 5' RACE reads, TCRdb called clonotypes with MiXCR, one entry per CDR3 protein. In the table there are tens of thousands of distinct CDR3 sequences, roughly 10% of which are singletons. This CDR3 region has 14 residues. Germline assignment: CDR1 MNHEY and CDR2 SMNVEV (reference sequence). Trimming removed 4 bases at V and 2 bases at J, with 12 bases between. Specimen: blood, either unsorted or a sorted T cell fraction (not recorded which). The rearrangement uses TRBV27 and TRBJ2-7, with D perhaps TRBD2 (6 bases). The receptor's source is a male donor with ankylosing spondylitis. CDR3 DNA: TGTGCCAGCAGTTCCTGGGACTTAGCCTACGAGCAGTACTTC. Residues: CASSSWDLAYEQYF.